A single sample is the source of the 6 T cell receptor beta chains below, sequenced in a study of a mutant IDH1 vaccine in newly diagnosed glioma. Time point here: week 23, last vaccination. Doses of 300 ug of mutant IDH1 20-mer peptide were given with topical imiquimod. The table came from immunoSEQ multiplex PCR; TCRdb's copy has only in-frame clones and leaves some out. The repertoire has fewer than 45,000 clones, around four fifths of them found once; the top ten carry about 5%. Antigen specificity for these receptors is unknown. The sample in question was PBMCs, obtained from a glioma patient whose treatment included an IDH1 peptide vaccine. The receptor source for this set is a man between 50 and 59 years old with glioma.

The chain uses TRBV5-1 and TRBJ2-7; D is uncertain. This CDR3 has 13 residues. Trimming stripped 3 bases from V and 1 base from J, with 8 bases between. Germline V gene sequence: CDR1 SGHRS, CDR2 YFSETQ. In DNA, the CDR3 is TGCGCCAGCAGCTACCCACAGTCCTACGAGCAGTACTTC. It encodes CASSYPQSYEQYF.

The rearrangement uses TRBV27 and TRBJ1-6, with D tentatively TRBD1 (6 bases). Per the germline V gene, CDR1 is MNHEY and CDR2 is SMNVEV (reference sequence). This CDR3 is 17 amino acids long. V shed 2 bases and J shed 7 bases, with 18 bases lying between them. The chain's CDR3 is CASSLTLSRQANSPLHF. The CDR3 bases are TGTGCCAGCAGTTTAACCCTATCTCGACAGGCCAATTCACCCCTCCACTTT.

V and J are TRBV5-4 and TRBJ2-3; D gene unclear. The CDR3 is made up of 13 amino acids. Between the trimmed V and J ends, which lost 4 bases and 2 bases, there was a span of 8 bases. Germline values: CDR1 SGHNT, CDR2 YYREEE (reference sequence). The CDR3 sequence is CASSLWSTDTQYF. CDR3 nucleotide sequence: TGTGCCAGCAGCCTCTGGTCCACAGATACGCAGTATTTT.

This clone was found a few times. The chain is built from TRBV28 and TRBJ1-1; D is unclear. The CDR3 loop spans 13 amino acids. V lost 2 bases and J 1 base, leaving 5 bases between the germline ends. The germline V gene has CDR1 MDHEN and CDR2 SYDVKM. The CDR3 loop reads CASSLRSNTEAFF. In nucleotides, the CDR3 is TGTGCCAGCAGTTTACGGTCGAACACTGAAGCTTTCTTT.

CDR3 in DNA: TGTGCCAGCAGCGGAGGGGGGGCCTACAATGAGCAGTTCTTC. Encoded protein: CASSGGGAYNEQFF. The chain has TRBV11-3 and TRBJ2-1; possibly TRBD2 for D (7 bases). Trimming removed 5 bases at V and 2 bases at J, with 10 bases between. Germline loops: CDR1 SGHNT, CDR2 YENEEA. The CDR3 consists of 14 residues.

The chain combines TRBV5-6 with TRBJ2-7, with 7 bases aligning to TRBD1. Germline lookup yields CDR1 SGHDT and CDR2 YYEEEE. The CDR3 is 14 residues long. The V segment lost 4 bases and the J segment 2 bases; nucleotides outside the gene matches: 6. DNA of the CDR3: TGTGCCAGCAGCCCAGGGGGAAGCCCCTACGAGCAGTACTTC. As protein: CASSPGGSPYEQYF.